Each of the 17 T cell receptor beta chains below was sequenced from the same sample in a study of T cell responses to AZD1222 COVID-19 vaccine. Profiling relied on immunoSEQ multiplex PCR, and the TCRdb table lists in-frame clones only, not all of them. Here the sample spans about 78,000 clones, 65% to 85% being singletons. The sequences come from peripheral blood, collected on day 0 of AZD1222 vaccination. These receptors were collected from an adult in good health.

The rearrangement uses TRBV29-1 and TRBJ2-2; D remains ambiguous. The V end was cut by 5 bases, the J end by 7 bases, with 8 bases between. Germline CDR1 is SQVTM and CDR2 is ANQGSEA. The CDR3 spans 11 residues. Here the CDR3 DNA reads TGCAGCGTTCGACAAGGCGGGGAGCTGTTTTTT. Amino acids: CSVRQGGELFF.

The V and J genes are TRBV5-1 and TRBJ1-6, with 7 bases identical to TRBD1. V was pared by 3 bases and J by 8 bases, with 8 bases of the junction left unmatched. The germline V gene has CDR1 SGHRS and CDR2 YFSETQ. The CDR3 sequence is 15 residues long. CDR3 DNA: TGCGCCAGCAGCTCCCGCCCCGGGACAGATTCACCCCTCCACTTT. Residues: CASSSRPGTDSPLHF. Full variable domain (remainder filled in from reference TRBV5-1 and TRBJ1-6): KAGVTQTPRYLIKTRGQQVTLSCSPISGHRSVSWYQQTPGQGLQFLFEYFSETQRNKGNFPGRFSGRQFSNSRSEMNVSTLELGDSALYLCASSSRPGTDSPLHFGNGTRLTVT.

The genes are TRBV7-9 and TRBJ1-4, with TRBD1 as a possible D gene (5 bases). The germline V gene encodes CDR1 SEHNR and CDR2 FQNEAQ (reference sequence). The CDR3 contains 14 residues. Trimming cost V 2 bases and J 6 bases, with 10 bases left between them. This chain's CDR3 is CASSLFVTDEKLFF. DNA for the CDR3: TGTGCCAGCAGCTTATTCGTGACAGATGAAAAACTGTTTTTT.

There are a few counts of this clone. The V gene is TRBV5-1, the J gene TRBJ2-7; tentative D call: TRBD2 (6 bases). The CDR3 runs to 13 residues. Trimming left V 5 bases short and J 6 bases short, with 15 bases between. The germline gives CDR1 SGHRS, CDR2 YFSETQ. The CDR3 nucleotides are TGCGCCAGCAGATCACAACTAGCCGGCGAGCAGTACTTC. Amino acid sequence: CASRSQLAGEQYF.

There are a few counts of this clone. The CDR3 DNA is TGTGCCAGCAGTGATCGGCCCTATGTGGGCGGGGAGCTGTTTTTT. Protein sequence: CASSDRPYVGGELFF. The chain uses TRBV2 and TRBJ2-2; no clear D. V was clipped by 3 bases and J by 7 bases, with 15 bases between them. The CDR3 is 15 residues long. Germline assignment: CDR1 SNHLY and CDR2 FYNNEI.

The rearrangement links TRBV2 to TRBJ1-4; maybe TRBD1 (5 bases). The CDR3 has 13 amino acids. Trimming cost V 2 bases and J 6 bases, with 7 bases left between them. Germline values: CDR1 SNHLY, CDR2 FYNNEI. The CDR3 bases are TGTGCCAGCAGTGAACAGGGTTATGAAAAACTGTTTTTT. Its translation is CASSEQGYEKLFF.

V and J are TRBV10-1 and TRBJ1-4, with 7 positions matching TRBD1. Germline trimming cut 5 bases from V and 2 bases from J; bases unmatched to any gene: 2. This CDR3 region has 14 residues. CDR1 and CDR2 from the germline V gene are WNHNN and SYGVQD (reference sequence). CDR3 sequence (DNA): TGCGCCAGCAGTATACAGGGGACTAATGAAAAACTGTTTTTT. It encodes CASSIQGTNEKLFF.

The chain recombines TRBV7-2 with TRBJ2-3; 8 bases fit TRBD2. CDR1 SGHTA and CDR2 FQGNSA come from the germline V gene. The junction had 5 bases not matched to a gene; V was cut back by 2 bases and J by 4 bases. The CDR3 is made up of 15 amino acids. The CDR3 loop reads CASSLSSGRPDTQYF. The CDR3 coding sequence is TGTGCCAGCAGCTTATCGAGCGGGAGACCAGATACGCAGTATTTT.

The V gene is TRBV7-9, the J gene TRBJ2-4; D remains unclear. The CDR3 totals 11 residues. Germline lookup yields CDR1 SEHNR and CDR2 FQNEAQ (reference sequence). Deletions cut 3 bases from V and 10 bases from J, with 7 bases between. The CDR3 region has the DNA TGTGCCAGCAGCTTTTCCGGGATTCAGTACTTC. It translates to CASSFSGIQYF.

J is TRBJ1-1 and V is TRBV19; D unclear. There are 12 residues in the CDR3. Deletions cut 5 bases from V and 4 bases from J, with 8 bases between. CDR1 and CDR2 (germline): LNHDA, SQIVND (reference sequence). This chain's CDR3 is CASSRGRTEAFF. CDR3 bases: TGTGCCAGTAGTCGGGGTCGCACTGAAGCTTTCTTT.

This chain uses TRBV6-1 with TRBJ2-7; 7 bases map to TRBD1. CDR1 MNHNS and CDR2 SASEGT come from the germline V gene. The J segment lost 0 bases and the V segment lost 1 base, leaving 6 bases of the junction unmatched. This CDR3 spans 16 amino acids. This CDR3 reads CASSEEGQTFSYEQYF. The CDR3 nucleotides read TGTGCCAGCAGTGAAGAGGGACAGACCTTCTCCTACGAGCAGTACTTC.

V gene TRBV30 combines with J gene TRBJ2-6; D remains ambiguous. Germline values: CDR1 GTSNPN, CDR2 SVGIG (reference sequence). V lost 5 bases to trimming and J lost 0 bases, with 11 bases between them. The CDR3 has 15 amino acids. The CDR3 DNA sequence: TGTGCCTGGCGTCACAGTGTCTCTGGGGCCAACGTCCTGACTTTC. Translation: CAWRHSVSGANVLTF.

The V call is TRBV4-3, the J call TRBJ1-4, with 7 bases fitting TRBD1. Germline-derived CDR1 and CDR2 are LGHNA and YSLEER. This CDR3 comprises 17 residues. The ends lost 0 bases at V and 5 bases at J; junction bases unmatched: 9. CDR3 amino acids: CASSQDPARGSNEKLFF. In DNA, the CDR3 is TGCGCCAGCAGCCAAGATCCCGCCAGGGGGTCGAATGAAAAACTGTTTTTT.

The count of this clone is one. The chain is built from TRBV7-2 and TRBJ1-1; D remains unclear. This CDR3 is built from 14 residues. V lost 6 bases and J 2 bases, leaving 13 bases between the germline ends. Germline V gene lookup returns CDR1 SGHTA and CDR2 FQGNSA. The DNA of the CDR3 is TGTGCCAGCAGACTTCTCGGCAGTAACACTGAAGCTTTCTTT. It is translated as CASRLLGSNTEAFF.

This clone was observed once. The V gene is TRBV11-2, the J gene TRBJ2-3, with 8 positions matching TRBD2. The germline V gene has CDR1 SGHAT and CDR2 FQNNGV. The CDR3 has 15 amino acids. J gave up 1 base and V 5 bases, and 5 bases lay outside the gene matches. CDR3 nucleotide sequence: TGTGCCAGCAGCCTTAGCGGGAAAGGCACAGATACGCAGTATTTT. Encoded protein: CASSLSGKGTDTQYF.

In this sample, this clone turned up a few times. This rearrangement joins TRBV19 to TRBJ2-5, with 7 bases fitting TRBD1. Germline V lookup: CDR1 LNHDA, CDR2 SQIVND (reference sequence). Trimming at V came to 7 bases and at J to 5 bases, leaving 4 bases not matched to a gene. This CDR3 spans 12 amino acids. The CDR3 reads CASNRGSETQYF. The DNA of the CDR3 is TGTGCCAGTAACAGGGGATCGGAGACCCAGTACTTC.

V usage is TRBV6-6 and J usage is TRBJ1-2, with 11 bases that match TRBD1. Germline V gives CDR1 MNHNY, CDR2 SVGAGI (reference sequence). Trimming took 5 bases from V and 8 from J; bases not matched to a gene: 16. CDR3 length equals 17 residues. The CDR3 DNA reads as TGTGCCAGCAGTCTCTCAATGTACAGGACAGGGGGCGACGGCTACACCTTC. This sequence encodes CASSLSMYRTGGDGYTF.